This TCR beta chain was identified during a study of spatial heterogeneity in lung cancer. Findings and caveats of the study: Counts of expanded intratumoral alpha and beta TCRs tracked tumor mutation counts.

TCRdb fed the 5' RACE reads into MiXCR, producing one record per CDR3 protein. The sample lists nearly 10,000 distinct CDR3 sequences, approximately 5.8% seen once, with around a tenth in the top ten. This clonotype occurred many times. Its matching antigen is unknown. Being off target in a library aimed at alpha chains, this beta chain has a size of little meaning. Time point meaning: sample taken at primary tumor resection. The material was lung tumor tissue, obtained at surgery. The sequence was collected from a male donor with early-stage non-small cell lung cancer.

The CDR3 bases are TGTGCCAGCAGCTTAGACTCCCGAATGGGTGAGCAGTTCTTC. Translated, it gives CASSLDSRMGEQFF. V gene TRBV7-9 combines with J gene TRBJ2-1; D gene ambiguous. This CDR3 comprises 14 residues. Germline V gives CDR1 SEHNR, CDR2 FQNEAQ (reference sequence). V lost 1 base and J 9 bases, leaving 13 bases between the germline ends.